The clone carrying this TCR beta chain was observed a single time. The antigen is undetermined. This sample was taken from a study of T cell responses to AZD1222 COVID-19 vaccine. Study-wide results and limits: An increase in Spike-specific TCR breadth and depth was observed after two AZD1222 doses.

The data were produced by immunoSEQ multiplex PCR, yet TCRdb's version contains in-frame clones alone and is incomplete. The repertoire holds about 96,000 clones, around 89% seen once, with roughly 1.5% in the top ten. The CDR3 contains 8 residues. CDR1 is DFQATT and CDR2 is SNEGSKA in the germline V gene (reference sequence). This chain links TRBV20-1 with TRBJ1-5; D call uncertain. Sequences were derived from peripheral blood, sampled on day 0 of AZD1222 vaccination. The clonotype was recovered from an adult in good health. CDR3 protein: CSPRTQHF. CDR3 nucleotide sequence: TGCAGCCCTAGGACCCAGCATTTT.